The rows below give T cell receptor beta chains drawn from one sample of a study of tumor-infiltrating lymphocytes in primary liver carcinoma. TCRdb processed the multiplex PCR reads anew with MiXCR; each CDR3 protein has one entry. The table records approximately 79,000 distinct CDR3 sequences, roughly three quarters of them present only once. Sequencing used liver tumor tissue from sampling region 4. Every receptor here comes from a man aged 35 to 55 with primary liver carcinoma and hepatitis B virus infection. The CDR3 runs from the conserved cysteine through the conserved F or W. A D gene is named only where the DNA matches it firmly. Some rows have no size entry. The others give once, few or many, or a class for an expanded clone.

d_call	j_call	v_call	cdr3_length	clone_size	cdr3_aa	cdr3_nt
TRBD1	TRBJ1-2	TRBV7-2	14	few	CASSLFDRGLGYTF	TGTGCCAGCAGCTTGTTCGACAGGGGGCTTGGCTACACCTTC
.	TRBJ1-6	TRBV5-1	14	.	CASSLRTEISPLHF	TGCGCCAGCAGCTTAAGGACAGAGATCTCACCCCTCCACTTT
.	TRBJ2-2	TRBV6-1	14	.	CASRDEGGTGELFF	TGTGCCAGCAGGGATGAAGGGGGAACTGGGGAGCTGTTTTTT
TRBD1	TRBJ1-2	TRBV28	14	many	CASSPGQGFYGYTF	TGTGCCAGCAGCCCGGGACAGGGTTTCTATGGCTACACCTTC
TRBD2	TRBJ2-3	TRBV4-1	16	.	CASSLRLALTTDTQYF	TGCGCCAGCAGCCTTCGACTAGCGCTAACCACAGATACGCAATATTTT
.	TRBJ2-2	TRBV4-1	14	many	CASSQAPGAGELFF	TGCGCCAGCAGCCAAGCCCCGGGGGCCGGGGAGCTGTTTTTT
TRBD1	TRBJ1-2	TRBV7-9	14	.	CASSSTPGGYGYTF	TGTGCCAGTAGCTCTACCCCAGGGGGCTATGGCTACACCTTC
TRBD1	TRBJ2-5	TRBV10-1	14	.	CASSGDRGDKTQYF	TGCGCCAGCAGTGGCGACAGGGGCGATAAGACCCAGTACTTC
TRBD2	TRBJ2-7	TRBV29-1	15	.	CSARGISGSGYEQYF	TGCAGCGCCAGAGGGATTAGCGGGAGTGGGTACGAGCAGTACTTC
.	TRBJ2-5	TRBV29-1	16	medium-sized	CSVSWGGAAKVETQYF	TGCAGCGTCTCTTGGGGGGGGGCCGCTAAGGTGGAGACCCAGTACTTC
.	TRBJ2-3	TRBV6-5	8	.	CASVTRYF	TGTGCCAGCGTCACACGGTATTTT
.	TRBJ2-1	TRBV7-9	15	.	CASSLPGRGRNEQFF	TGTGCCAGCAGCCTCCCGGGTAGAGGGAGGAATGAGCAGTTCTTC
TRBD2	TRBJ2-1	TRBV13	14	.	CANIPGLVHGEQFF	TGTGCCAACATCCCGGGACTAGTGCATGGTGAACAGTTCTTC
TRBD1	TRBJ1-4	TRBV7-8	18	many	CASSRTGTTLSTNEKLFF	TGTGCCAGCAGCCGGACAGGAACTACTCTCTCAACTAATGAAAAACTGTTTTTT
TRBD1	TRBJ2-2	TRBV5-1	17	.	CASSWEPTGANTGELFF	TGCGCCAGCAGCTGGGAGCCCACAGGGGCGAACACCGGGGAGCTGTTTTTT
.	TRBJ2-1	TRBV5-4	17	.	CASTREGTGRAVDEQFF	TGTGCCAGCACCCGTGAGGGCACCGGCCGTGCAGTCGATGAGCAGTTCTTC
.	TRBJ1-1	TRBV6-1	14	.	CATRSRGVNTEAFF	TGTGCCACAAGATCGAGGGGTGTAAACACTGAAGCTTTCTTC
.	TRBJ2-7	TRBV6-1	18	.	CASSDVSGDGSPHYEQYF	TGTGCCAGCAGTGACGTCTCGGGGGACGGATCGCCCCACTACGAGCAGTACTTC
.	TRBJ1-6	TRBV6-6	13	.	CTSSAGDDSPLHF	TGTACCAGCAGTGCAGGGGACGATTCACCCCTCCATTTT
.	TRBJ2-1	TRBV4-1	17	once	CASNQDRPGSSCNEQFF	TGTGCCAGCAACCAAGATAGGCCGGGTAGCTCCTGCAATGAGCAGTTCTTC
TRBD1	TRBJ1-2	TRBV4-2	16	.	CASSQEGQGGNYSYTF	TGTGCCAGTAGCCAAGAAGGGCAGGGGGGCAACTATAGCTACACCTTC
.	TRBJ2-2	TRBV28	15	many	CASSLPGGGTGELFF	TGTGCCAGCAGTTTACCAGGGGGAGGGACCGGGGAGCTGTTTTTT
TRBD1	TRBJ2-6	TRBV4-1	16	.	CASSQGWGTEANILTF	TGCGCCAGTAGCCAAGGCTGGGGGACAGAGGCCAACATCCTGACTTTC
TRBD1	TRBJ2-3	TRBV5-6	15	.	CASWRSGGGADTQYF	TGTGCCAGCTGGAGGTCAGGGGGCGGCGCAGATACGCAGTATTTT
.	TRBJ2-3	TRBV6-1	15	.	CASSDRQESTDMQYF	TGTGCCAGCAGTGACCGACAGGAATCCACAGACATGCAGTATTTT
.	TRBJ2-2	TRBV6-1	13	.	CTSPRTETGELFF	TGTACCAGCCCGAGGACTGAAACCGGGGAGCTATTTTTT
.	TRBJ2-7	TRBV11-2	13	.	CASSLEWRAEQYF	TGTGCCAGCAGCTTAGAATGGCGTGCCGAGCAATACTTC
.	TRBJ2-7	TRBV18	15	once	CAGSPLGGTLYEQYF	TGTGCCGGCTCACCACTAGGGGGGACTCTGTACGAGCAGTACTTC
.	TRBJ1-2	TRBV4-1	13	medium-sized	CASSETANYGYTF	TGCGCCAGCAGCGAGACAGCTAACTATGGCTACACCTTC
TRBD2	TRBJ2-2	TRBV7-3	15	.	CASSLGLADTEKLFF	TGTGCCAGCAGCTTAGGCCTAGCGGACACCGAGAAGCTGTTTTTT
.	TRBJ2-1	TRBV10-3	13	.	CAISADVYNEQFF	TGTGCCATCAGTGCGGATGTGTACAATGAGCAGTTCTTC
TRBD1	TRBJ2-2	TRBV10-3	17	.	CAVSGTTIDRANGELFF	TGTGCAGTCAGCGGAACGACAATTGACAGGGCGAACGGGGAGCTGTTTTTT
.	TRBJ2-7	TRBV6-2/TRBV6-3	15	many	CASSPGQNSNYEQYF	TGTGCCAGCAGCCCCGGACAGAACTCCAACTACGAGCAGTACTTC
TRBD2	TRBJ2-1	TRBV28	15	.	CASSYRGRAGDGQFF	TGTGCCAGCAGTTATCGAGGGAGGGCTGGGGATGGGCAGTTCTTC
.	TRBJ2-3	TRBV11-2	14	.	CVSSLDRTPDTQCF	TGTGTCAGCAGCTTAGATCGCACCCCAGATACGCAGTGTTTT
.	TRBJ2-4	TRBV7-8	16	.	CASSLGLVGAKHIQYF	TGTGCCAGCAGCTTAGGACTAGTGGGAGCCAAACACATTCAGTACTTC
TRBD2	TRBJ2-1	TRBV11-2	16	.	CAGSFRLAGDLNEQFF	TGTGCTGGCAGCTTTCGACTAGCGGGAGATCTCAATGAGCAGTTCTTC
TRBD2	TRBJ2-5	TRBV11-2	16	.	CASILVPASGQGAQYF	TGTGCCAGCATCTTAGTCCCGGCTAGCGGGCAAGGGGCCCAGTACTTC
.	TRBJ2-7	TRBV6-5	13	once	CASGQSWSYEQYF	TGTGCCAGCGGCCAAAGCTGGAGCTACGAGCAGTACTTC
.	TRBJ2-7	TRBV11-2	14	.	CASSLELSSYEQYF	TGTGCCAGCAGCTTAGAACTTAGTTCCTACGAGCAGTACTTC
.	TRBJ2-3	TRBV11-1	19	.	CASSCGGSSVGARTDTQYF	TGTGCCAGCAGCTGTGGGGGAAGCTCTGTTGGAGCCCGCACAGATACGCAGTATTTT
.	TRBJ1-1	TRBV29-1	14	.	CSVTYQSPNTEAFF	TGCAGTGTCACCTACCAGAGCCCGAACACTGAAGCTTTCTTT
.	TRBJ2-4	TRBV5-5	14	.	CACSLEARANIHYF	TGTGCCTGCAGCCTAGAGGCCAGGGCGAACATTCACTACTTC
TRBD2	TRBJ2-3	TRBV5-1	16	.	CASSLNPSGRRDTQYF	TGCGCCAGCAGCTTGAATCCTAGCGGGAGGAGAGATACGCAGTATTTT
.	TRBJ2-5	TRBV11-3	13	medium-sized	CASSRGTVETQYF	TGTGCCAGCAGCAGAGGGACCGTAGAGACCCAGTACTTC
TRBD2	TRBJ2-3	TRBV6-1	16	.	CASSPPGGRGIDTQYF	TGTGCCAGCAGTCCCCCGGGGGGAAGGGGCATAGATACGCAATATTTT
TRBD2	TRBJ2-1	TRBV20-1	15	.	CSAWTSAIRVNEQFF	TGCAGTGCTTGGACTAGCGCTATCCGGGTCAATGAGCAGTTCTTC
TRBD2	TRBJ2-3	TRBV24-1	18	.	CATTLGPTSGRVPDTQYF	TGTGCCACCACCCTGGGGCCGACTAGCGGGAGGGTGCCAGATACGCAGTATTTT